The 22 T cell receptor beta chains given below trace back to one sample, sequenced in a study of T cells in Graves' hyperthyroidism and ophthalmopathy. Amplification of TCR beta CDR3 regions was performed using RNA transcripts as template. First-round RT-PCR of the TCR CDR3 relied on the HTBI primer set. TCRdb re-analysed the multiplex PCR reads in MiXCR, keeping a single row per CDR3 protein. In the table there are 490,000 or so distinct CDR3 sequences, 20% of which are singletons. Sequenced input: blood. These receptors all come from a man in his forties with Graves' ophthalmopathy.

This sequence joins TRBV7-9 and TRBJ2-1, with D perhaps TRBD1 or TRBD2 (5 bases each). Germline CDR1 SEHNR, CDR2 FQNEAQ (reference sequence). Trimming pared 3 bases from V and 2 bases from J, leaving 14 bases between. The CDR3 covers 16 residues. The CDR3 DNA reads as TGTGCCAGCAGCTTTAAAGGGGACCCTCCCTACAATGAGCAGTTCTTC. The encoded protein is CASSFKGDPPYNEQFF.

The V call is TRBV20-1, the J call TRBJ2-7, with a tentative D call TRBD1 (6 bases). The V end was cut by 0 bases, the J end by 3 bases, with 12 bases between. The CDR3 is 14 amino acids. Germline assignment: CDR1 DFQATT and CDR2 SNEGSKA (reference sequence). CDR3: CSARDWGTFYEQYF. Written as DNA, the CDR3 is TGCAGTGCTAGAGACTGGGGGACATTCTACGAGCAGTACTTC.

This chain connects TRBV2 to TRBJ2-2, with TRBD1 matching over 10 bases. From germline, CDR1 is SNHLY and CDR2 FYNNEI. CDR3 size: 16 residues. Trimming at V came to 9 bases and at J to 4 bases, leaving 11 bases not matched to a gene. As DNA, the CDR3 is TGTGCCAGTAGTACGGGACAGGGGCTCCGCACCGGGGAGCTGTTTTTT. It specifies CASSTGQGLRTGELFF.

This clonotype was detected ten times or more. The CDR3 DNA reads TGTGCCAGCAGCCAGGTCGGCGACAGGGGCAATCAGCCCCAGCATTTT. Its protein product is CASSQVGDRGNQPQHF. The chain carries TRBV7-9 and TRBJ1-5, with TRBD1 matching 7 bases. The V gene's germline CDR1 is SEHNR and CDR2 FQNEAQ (reference sequence). The J segment lost 2 bases and the V segment lost 5 bases, leaving 9 bases of the junction unmatched. CDR3 length equals 16 residues.

The J gene is TRBJ1-3, the V gene TRBV12-3 or TRBV12-4; weak D call: TRBD1 (5 bases). V was shortened by 2 bases and J by 0 bases, with 8 bases between the two germline ends. This CDR3 has 15 residues. The CDR3 protein is CASSLHRSSGNTIYF. The CDR3 DNA is TGTGCCAGCAGTTTACACAGGAGCTCTGGAAACACCATATATTTT.

The chain links TRBV7-3 to TRBJ2-1, with TRBD2 as a possible D gene (6 bases). Between the trimmed V and J ends, which lost 0 bases and 9 bases, there was a span of 15 bases. The CDR3 has 15 residues. Germline V gene lookup returns CDR1 SGHTA and CDR2 FQGTGA. The CDR3 reads CASSLTSSGKGEQFF. The CDR3 nucleotides are TGTGCCAGCAGCTTAACAAGTAGCGGTAAAGGTGAGCAGTTCTTC.

This chain joins TRBV11-2 and TRBJ2-1, with a possible D match to TRBD2 (5 bases). This CDR3 has 15 amino acids. V was trimmed by 1 base and J by 8 bases, leaving 15 bases between them. Germline V lookup: CDR1 SGHAT, CDR2 FQNNGV. The CDR3 bases are TGTGCCAGCAGCTTAGTAATTCTGCCCGGGGATGAGCAGTTCTTC. Translating it yields CASSLVILPGDEQFF.

At least ten counts were recorded for this clonotype. This sequence joins TRBV3-1 and TRBJ2-4; D uncertain. CDR3 length equals 15 residues. The V and J ends lost 0 bases and 10 bases respectively, with 16 bases between them. Looked up from germline, CDR1 is LGHDT and CDR2 is YNNKEL (reference sequence). The CDR3 sequence is CASSQEVFTQGIQYF. The CDR3 region has the DNA TGTGCCAGCAGCCAAGAAGTATTCACCCAAGGAATTCAGTACTTC.

This clonotype was observed at least ten times. The gene calls are TRBV12-3 or TRBV12-4 and TRBJ1-5; TRBD1 aligns across 12 bases. V was pared by 6 bases and J by 3 bases, with 18 bases of the junction left unmatched. The CDR3 length is 20 residues. As DNA, the CDR3 is TGTGCCAGCAGCCTCCTGAGGGACAGGGGGCTCCCTGGATACAATCAGCCCCAGCATTTT. Its protein product is CASSLLRDRGLPGYNQPQHF.

This sequence joins TRBV7-3 and TRBJ2-3; D tentatively reads TRBD1 or TRBD2 (5 bases each). With 2 bases removed from V and 6 bases from J, the gap between germline ends came to 12 bases. The germline CDR1 and CDR2 sequences are SGHTA and FQGTGA. The CDR3 sequence is 14 residues long. CDR3 amino acids: CASSLEGPRDTQYF. CDR3 in DNA: TGTGCCAGCAGCTTAGAGGGACCTCGGGATACGCAGTATTTT.

This clonotype was observed many times. The chain has TRBV18 and TRBJ1-4; 7 nucleotides agree with TRBD1. V was clipped by 6 bases and J by 4 bases; unmatched bases: 11. The CDR3 runs 16 residues. CDR1 is KGHSH and CDR2 is LQKENI in the germline V gene. The CDR3 DNA reads TGTGCCAGCTCCACGACAGGGCCCGCTCTTAATGAAAAACTGTTTTTT. This gives the protein CASSTTGPALNEKLFF.

As regards this clonotype: A much larger clone differs by one base, so this may be a read error. V is TRBV20-1 and J is TRBJ2-7; D is ambiguous. Between the trimmed V and J ends, which lost 3 bases and 2 bases, there was a span of 17 bases. CDR1 is DFQATT and CDR2 is SNEGSKA in the germline V gene (reference sequence). CDR3 length: 15 amino acids. This CDR3 is CSARASRAGAYEQYF. CDR3 in DNA: TGCAGTGCTAGGGCTTCACGGGCCGGCGCCTACGAGCAGTACTTC.

This clonotype was seen ten or more times. The rearrangement links TRBV18 to TRBJ2-3; D is unresolved. The germline V gene encodes CDR1 KGHSH and CDR2 LQKENI. The CDR3 has 12 residues. With 4 bases removed from V and 4 bases from J, the gap between germline ends came to 6 bases. The CDR3 is CASSLSPDTQYF. CDR3 bases: TGTGCCAGCTCACTGTCGCCAGATACGCAGTATTTT.

CDR3 in amino acids: CAWSSGGTEKLFF. CDR3 DNA sequence: TGTGCCTGGAGTAGCGGGGGCACTGAAAAACTGTTTTTT. V usage is TRBV30 and J usage is TRBJ1-4, with D tentatively TRBD1 (6 bases). Trimming shortened V by 2 bases and J by 7 bases, and 11 bases separated the two germline ends. Germline-derived CDR1 and CDR2 are GTSNPN and SVGIG (reference sequence). This CDR3 has 13 amino acids.

The V and J genes are TRBV5-5 and TRBJ2-2, with D perhaps given as TRBD1 or TRBD2 (5 bases each). The CDR3 is 16 residues long. Looked up from germline, CDR1 is SGHKS and CDR2 is YYEKEE (reference sequence). The ends were cut back, 4 bases at V and 5 bases at J, with 18 bases in the middle. The CDR3 sequence is CASSAGTSVETGELFF. Here the CDR3 DNA reads TGTGCCAGCAGCGCCGGGACGTCAGTTGAAACCGGGGAGCTGTTTTTT.

The chain has TRBV6-5 and TRBJ2-7; TRBD1 is a possible D gene (5 bases). The CDR3 covers 16 residues. Germline V CDR1 and CDR2: MNHEY, SVGAGI. Trimming removed 0 bases from V and 7 bases from J, with 19 bases in between. The CDR3 DNA reads as TGTGCCAGCAGTTACTCGCGAACCACAGGTCCCAGGGAGCAGTACTTC. Residues: CASSYSRTTGPREQYF.

The V call is TRBV4-2, the J call TRBJ2-7, with D tentatively TRBD2 (6 bases). The CDR3 sequence is 16 residues long. V was cut by 4 bases and J by 2 bases, with 18 bases left in between. The germline V gene encodes CDR1 LGHNA and CDR2 YNFKEQ. The CDR3 nucleotides read TGTGCCAGCAGCCGAGCACCCATTAGCGGAGCCTACGAGCAGTACTTC. Translated, it gives CASSRAPISGAYEQYF.

This clonotype was detected many times. This rearrangement joins TRBV6-2 or TRBV6-3 to TRBJ2-3; 8 positions match TRBD2. Germline V gene data show CDR1 as MNHEY and CDR2 as SVGEGT. This CDR3 spans 15 amino acids. J was trimmed by 0 bases and V by 6 bases; bases with no gene match: 5. CDR3 coding DNA: TGTGCCAGCAGATTTAGCGGGACTAGCACAGATACGCAGTATTTT. Translated: CASRFSGTSTDTQYF.

This rearrangement joins TRBV7-9 to TRBJ2-1; no firm D call. Germline values: CDR1 SEHNR, CDR2 FQNEAQ (reference sequence). V lost 6 bases to trimming and J lost 1 base, with 7 bases between them. This CDR3 contains 13 residues. The CDR3 DNA is TGTGCCAGCAGGGGCCTTTCCTACAATGAGCAGTTCTTC. This codes for CASRGLSYNEQFF. Full variable domain (outside the CDR3, taken from reference TRBV7-9 and TRBJ2-1): DTGVSQNPRHKITKRGQNVTFRCDPISEHNRLYWYRQTLGQGPEFLTYFQNEAQLEKSRLLSDRFSAERPKGSFSTLEIQRTEQGDSAMYLCASRGLSYNEQFFGPGTRLTVL.

The chain combines TRBV6-1 with TRBJ2-7; TRBD1 is a possible D gene (6 bases). The V end lost 3 bases, the J end lost 0 bases, and 12 bases lay between the germline ends. The CDR3 is made up of 15 amino acids. Germline CDR1 is MNHNS and CDR2 is SASEGT. The CDR3 spells CASSDLHRVSYEQYF. CDR3 DNA: TGTGCCAGCAGTGATCTTCACAGGGTCTCCTACGAGCAGTACTTC.

The chain employs TRBV29-1 and TRBJ1-2; TRBD1 matches at 9 bases. After removal of 7 bases from V and 7 bases from J, the junction contained 7 bases not matched to a gene. From germline, CDR1 is SQVTM and CDR2 ANQGSEA. The CDR3 has 12 residues. The CDR3 here is CSAGQGISGYTF. In DNA form, the CDR3 reads TGCAGCGCAGGACAGGGGATAAGTGGCTACACCTTC.

V usage is TRBV11-3 and J usage is TRBJ2-1, with 7 bases lining up with TRBD2. V gave up 5 bases and J gave up 1 base; unmatched junction bases: 5. Germline V lookup: CDR1 SGHNT, CDR2 YENEEA. The CDR3 has 15 amino acids. CDR3 in amino acids: CASSPRDYSYNEQFF. The CDR3 bases are TGTGCCAGCAGCCCCCGGGACTATTCCTACAATGAGCAGTTCTTC.